The rows below give T cell receptor beta chains drawn from one sample of a study of T cell changes during pregnancy in multiple sclerosis. The protocol was immunoSEQ multiplex PCR, while the TCRdb copy is restricted to in-frame clones and leaves out a portion. The table records approximately 30,000 clones, roughly 90% of them present only once. Specimen: CD8+ T cells from peripheral blood mononuclear cells, collected after pregnancy. These receptors originate from a female donor with multiple sclerosis, enrolled in a pregnancy study. Each CDR3 is given with its conserved first and last residue. A D gene is named only where the DNA matches it firmly.

v_gene,j_gene,d_gene,CDR3aa,CDR3nt
TRBV9,TRBJ1-6,TRBD1,CASSLQGVGSPLHF,TGTGCCAGCAGCTTACAGGGGGTTGGATCACCCCTCCACTTT
TRBV30,TRBJ1-1,.,CAWSVTGQNTEAFF,TGTGCCTGGAGTGTGACAGGACAAAACACTGAAGCTTTCTTT
TRBV19,TRBJ1-1,TRBD1,CASTRTGGMNTEAFF,TGTGCCAGTACCCGGACAGGGGGCATGAACACTGAAGCTTTCTTT
TRBV27,TRBJ2-2,TRBD2,CASSPGTSGGFTGELFF,TGTGCCAGCAGTCCCGGGACTAGCGGGGGGTTTACCGGGGAGCTGTTTTTT
TRBV9,TRBJ2-7,.,CASSVEDGGAREQYF,TGTGCCAGCAGCGTAGAAGACGGGGGAGCACGCGAGCAGTACTTC
TRBV30,TRBJ2-2,.,CAWNREGTGELFF,TGTGCCTGGAACCGGGAAGGAACCGGGGAGCTGTTTTTT
TRBV4-1,TRBJ2-2,.,CASSPISGNTGELFF,TGCGCCAGCAGCCCAATATCAGGGAACACCGGGGAGCTGTTTTTT
TRBV9,TRBJ2-7,TRBD1,CASSSGQGIGQYF,TGTGCCAGCAGCTCGGGACAGGGGATCGGGCAGTACTTC
TRBV7-9,TRBJ2-1,TRBD2,CASSNGLDNEQFF,TGTGCCAGCAGTAACGGACTAGACAATGAGCAGTTCTTC
TRBV30,TRBJ2-2,TRBD1,CAWSLLPGQGTGELFF,TGTGCCTGGAGCTTACTTCCGGGACAGGGGACCGGGGAGCTGTTTTTT
TRBV9,TRBJ2-7,TRBD2,CASSPSGAGGEQYF,TGTGCCAGCAGCCCCTCCGGAGCGGGGGGTGAGCAGTACTTC
TRBV7-6,TRBJ2-1,TRBD2,CASSPFGGANEQFF,TGTGCCAGCAGCCCTTTCGGGGGGGCGAATGAGCAGTTCTTC
TRBV5-6,TRBJ1-5,.,CASSSGTSSYQPQHF,TGTGCCAGCAGCTCCGGGACAAGTAGTTATCAGCCCCAGCATTTT
TRBV9,TRBJ1-2,.,CASSERWGDYGYTF,TGTGCCAGCAGCGAGAGGTGGGGGGACTATGGCTACACCTTC
TRBV4-3,TRBJ2-7,.,CASSQDLSYEQYF,TGCGCCAGCAGCCAAGATCTATCCTACGAGCAGTACTTC
TRBV13,TRBJ1-2,.,CASSLGPGGANYGYTF,TGTGCCAGCAGCTTAGGCCCCGGGGGAGCTAACTATGGCTACACCTTC
TRBV4-3,TRBJ2-3,.,CASSQDLRGGPDTQYF,TGCGCCAGCAGCCAAGATCTGAGGGGGGGCCCAGATACGCAGTATTTT
TRBV6-4,TRBJ2-1,.,CASSEEGLSYNEQFF,TGTGCCAGCAGTGAGGAGGGGTTATCCTACAATGAGCAGTTCTTC